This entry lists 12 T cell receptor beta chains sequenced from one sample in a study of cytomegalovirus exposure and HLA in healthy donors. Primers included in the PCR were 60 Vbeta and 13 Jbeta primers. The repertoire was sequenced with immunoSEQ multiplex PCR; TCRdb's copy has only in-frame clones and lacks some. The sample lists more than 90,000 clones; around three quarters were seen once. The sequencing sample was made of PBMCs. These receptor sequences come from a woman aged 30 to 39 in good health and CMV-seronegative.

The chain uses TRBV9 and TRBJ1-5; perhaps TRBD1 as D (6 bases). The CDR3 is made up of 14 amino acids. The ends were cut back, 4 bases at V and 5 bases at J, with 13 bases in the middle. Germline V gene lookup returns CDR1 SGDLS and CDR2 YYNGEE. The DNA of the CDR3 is TGTGCCAGCAGCCAAACAGGGAGCCATCAGCCCCAGCATTTT. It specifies CASSQTGSHQPQHF.

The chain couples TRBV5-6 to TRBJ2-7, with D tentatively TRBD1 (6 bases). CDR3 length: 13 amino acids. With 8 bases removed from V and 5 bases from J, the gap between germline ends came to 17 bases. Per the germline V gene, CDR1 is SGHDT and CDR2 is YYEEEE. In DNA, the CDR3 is TGTGCCAGTGCCGCAACAGGGATCCACGAGCAGTACTTC. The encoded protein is CASAATGIHEQYF.

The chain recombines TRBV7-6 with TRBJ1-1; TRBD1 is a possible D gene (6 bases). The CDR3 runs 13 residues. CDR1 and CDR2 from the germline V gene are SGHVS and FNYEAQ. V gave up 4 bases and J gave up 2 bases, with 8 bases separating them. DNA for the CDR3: TGTGCCAGCAGCTCGACAGGAAACACTGAAGCTTTCTTT. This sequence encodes CASSSTGNTEAFF.

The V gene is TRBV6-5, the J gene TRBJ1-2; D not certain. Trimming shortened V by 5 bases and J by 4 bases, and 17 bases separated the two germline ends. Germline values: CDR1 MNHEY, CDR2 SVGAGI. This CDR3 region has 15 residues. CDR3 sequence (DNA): TGTGCCAGCAGTACCTATCGACAAGTTTCCTATGGCTACACCTTC. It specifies CASSTYRQVSYGYTF.

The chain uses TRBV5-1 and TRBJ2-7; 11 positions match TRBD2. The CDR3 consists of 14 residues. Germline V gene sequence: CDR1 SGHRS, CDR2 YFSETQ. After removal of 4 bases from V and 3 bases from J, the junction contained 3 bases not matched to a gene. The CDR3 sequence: CASSGGLADYEQYF. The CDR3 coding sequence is TGCGCCAGCAGCGGGGGACTAGCGGACTACGAGCAGTACTTC.

The CDR3 sequence: CASSLATGGNTEAFF. The CDR3 nucleotides are TGCGCCAGCAGCTTGGCTACAGGGGGGAACACTGAAGCTTTCTTT. The chain joins TRBV5-1 to TRBJ1-1; TRBD1 agrees at 8 bases. This CDR3 region has 15 residues. Germline CDR1 reads SGHRS; CDR2 reads YFSETQ. V trimming: 0 bases; J trimming: 1 base; junction bases outside the gene matches: 2.

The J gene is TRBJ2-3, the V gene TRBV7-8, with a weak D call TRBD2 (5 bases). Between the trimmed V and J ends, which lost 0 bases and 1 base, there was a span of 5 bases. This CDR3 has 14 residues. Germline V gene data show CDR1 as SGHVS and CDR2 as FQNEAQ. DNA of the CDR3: TGTGCCAGCAGCTTAGCTAGCGGCACAGATACGCAGTATTTT. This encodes CASSLASGTDTQYF.

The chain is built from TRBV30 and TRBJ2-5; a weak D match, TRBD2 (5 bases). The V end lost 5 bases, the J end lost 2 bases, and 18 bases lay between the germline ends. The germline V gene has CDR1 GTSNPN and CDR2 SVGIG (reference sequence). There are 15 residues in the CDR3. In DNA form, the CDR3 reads TGTGCCTGGTCCGAGTCCGGGATCCCGCAAGAGACCCAGTACTTC. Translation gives CAWSESGIPQETQYF. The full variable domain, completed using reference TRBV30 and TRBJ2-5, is SQTIHQWPATLVQPVGSPLSLECTVEGTSNPNLYWYRQAAGRGLQLLFYSVGIGQISSEVPQNLSASRPQDRQFILSSKKLLLSDSGFYLCAWSESGIPQETQYFGPGTRLLVL.

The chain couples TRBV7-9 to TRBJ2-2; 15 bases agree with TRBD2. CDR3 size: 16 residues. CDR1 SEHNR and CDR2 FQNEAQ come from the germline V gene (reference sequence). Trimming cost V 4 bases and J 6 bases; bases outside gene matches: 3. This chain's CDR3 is CASSSGLAGGSGELFF. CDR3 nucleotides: TGTGCCAGCAGCTCCGGACTAGCGGGGGGGTCCGGGGAGCTGTTTTTT.

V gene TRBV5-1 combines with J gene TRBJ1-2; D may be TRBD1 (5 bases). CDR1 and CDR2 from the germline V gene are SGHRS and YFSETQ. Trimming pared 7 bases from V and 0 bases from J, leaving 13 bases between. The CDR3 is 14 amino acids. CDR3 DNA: TGCGCCAGCCGACAGCCAGAGACTAACTATGGCTACACCTTC. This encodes CASRQPETNYGYTF.

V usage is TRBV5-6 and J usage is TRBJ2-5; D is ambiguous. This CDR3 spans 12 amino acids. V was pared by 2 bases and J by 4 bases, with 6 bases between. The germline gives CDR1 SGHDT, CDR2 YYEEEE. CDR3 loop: CASSFPRETQYF. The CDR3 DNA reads TGTGCCAGCAGCTTTCCTAGAGAGACCCAGTACTTC.

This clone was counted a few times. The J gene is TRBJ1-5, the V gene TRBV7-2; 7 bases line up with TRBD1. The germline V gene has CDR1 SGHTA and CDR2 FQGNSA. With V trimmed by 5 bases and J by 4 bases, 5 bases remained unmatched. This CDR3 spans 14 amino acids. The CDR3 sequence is CASSTRTGNQPQHF. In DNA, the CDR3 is TGTGCCAGCAGCACCCGGACAGGAAATCAGCCCCAGCATTTT.